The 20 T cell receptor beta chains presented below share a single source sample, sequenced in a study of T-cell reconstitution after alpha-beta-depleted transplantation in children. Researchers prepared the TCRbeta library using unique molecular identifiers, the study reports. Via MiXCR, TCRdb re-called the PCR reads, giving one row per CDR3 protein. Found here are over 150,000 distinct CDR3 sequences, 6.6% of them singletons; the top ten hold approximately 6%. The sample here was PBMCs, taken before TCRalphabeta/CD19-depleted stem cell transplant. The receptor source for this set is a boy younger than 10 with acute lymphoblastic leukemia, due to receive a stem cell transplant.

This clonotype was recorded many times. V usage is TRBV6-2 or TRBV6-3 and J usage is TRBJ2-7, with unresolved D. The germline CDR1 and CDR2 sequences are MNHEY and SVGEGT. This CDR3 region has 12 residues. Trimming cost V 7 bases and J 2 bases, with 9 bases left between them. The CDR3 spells CASKTETYEQYF. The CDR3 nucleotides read TGTGCCAGCAAGACGGAGACCTACGAGCAGTACTTC.

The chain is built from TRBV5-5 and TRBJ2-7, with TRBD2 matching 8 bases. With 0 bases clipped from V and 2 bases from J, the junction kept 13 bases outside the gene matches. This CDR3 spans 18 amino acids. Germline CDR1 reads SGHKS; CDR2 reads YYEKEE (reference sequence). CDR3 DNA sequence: TGTGCCAGCAGCTTGGAACCTAGCGGGTATACCGTAGCCTACGAGCAGTACTTC. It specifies CASSLEPSGYTVAYEQYF. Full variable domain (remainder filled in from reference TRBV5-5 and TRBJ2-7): DAGVTQSPTHLIKTRGQQVTLRCSPISGHKSVSWYQQVLGQGPQFIFQYYEKEERGRGNFPDRFSARQFPNYSSELNVNALLLGDSALYLCASSLEPSGYTVAYEQYFGPGTRLTVT.

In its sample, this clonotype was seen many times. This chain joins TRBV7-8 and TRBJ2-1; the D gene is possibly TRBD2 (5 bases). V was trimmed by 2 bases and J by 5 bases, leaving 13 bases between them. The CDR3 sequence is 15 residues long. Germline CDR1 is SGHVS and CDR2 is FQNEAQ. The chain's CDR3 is CASSLRLAINNEQFF. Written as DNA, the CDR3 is TGTGCCAGCAGCTTAAGGCTAGCTATCAACAATGAGCAGTTCTTC.

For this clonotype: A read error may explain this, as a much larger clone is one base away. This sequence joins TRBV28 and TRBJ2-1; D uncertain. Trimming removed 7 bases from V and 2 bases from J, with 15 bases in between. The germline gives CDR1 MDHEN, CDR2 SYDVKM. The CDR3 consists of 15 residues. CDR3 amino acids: CASTMTTGAYNEQFF. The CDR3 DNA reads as TGTGCCAGCACTATGACGACGGGTGCCTACAATGAGCAGTTCTTC. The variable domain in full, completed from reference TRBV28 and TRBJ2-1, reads DVKVTQSSRYLVKRTGEKVFLECVQDMDHENMFWYRQDPGLGLRLIYFSYDVKMKEKGDIPEGYSVSREKKERFSLILESASTNQTSMYLCASTMTTGAYNEQFFGPGTRLTVL.

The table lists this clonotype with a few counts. The CDR3 DNA reads as TGTGCCAGCAGTTCGGGGCAGGGGGCCGGAGATACGCAGTATTTT. This codes for CASSSGQGAGDTQYF. The chain is built from TRBV28 and TRBJ2-3; TRBD1 matches 8 bases. V lost 4 bases, J lost 5 bases, and 8 bases stayed unmatched. There are 15 residues in the CDR3. Germline CDR1 is MDHEN and CDR2 is SYDVKM.

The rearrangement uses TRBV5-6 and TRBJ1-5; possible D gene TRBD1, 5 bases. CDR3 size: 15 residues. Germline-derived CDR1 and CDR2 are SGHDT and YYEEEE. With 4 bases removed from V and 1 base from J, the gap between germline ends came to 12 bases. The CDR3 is CASSQMGESNQPQHF. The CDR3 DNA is TGTGCCAGCAGCCAAATGGGGGAGAGCAATCAGCCCCAGCATTTT.

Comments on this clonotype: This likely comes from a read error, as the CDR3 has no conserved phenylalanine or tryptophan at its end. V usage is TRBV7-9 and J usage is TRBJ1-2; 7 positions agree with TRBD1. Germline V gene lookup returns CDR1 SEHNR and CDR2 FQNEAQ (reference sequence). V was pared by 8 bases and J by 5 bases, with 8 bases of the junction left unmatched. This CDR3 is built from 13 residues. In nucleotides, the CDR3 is TGTGCCAGCGGCAGGGGGGAGGATTATGGCTACACCTGC. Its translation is CASGRGEDYGYTC.

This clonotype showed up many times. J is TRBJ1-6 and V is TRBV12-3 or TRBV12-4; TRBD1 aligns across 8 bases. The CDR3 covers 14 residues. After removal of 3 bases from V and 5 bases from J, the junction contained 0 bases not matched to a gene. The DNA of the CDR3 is TGTGCCAGCAGTTTGGACAGGGATAATTCACCCCTCCACTTT. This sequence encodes CASSLDRDNSPLHF.

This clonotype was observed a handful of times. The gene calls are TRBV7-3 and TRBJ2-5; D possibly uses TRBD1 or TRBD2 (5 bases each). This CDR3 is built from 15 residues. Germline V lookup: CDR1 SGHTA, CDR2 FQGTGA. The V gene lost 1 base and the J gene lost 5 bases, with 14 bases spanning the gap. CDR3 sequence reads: CASSLIGDPSETQYF. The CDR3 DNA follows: TGTGCCAGCAGCTTAATTGGGGACCCATCCGAGACCCAGTACTTC.

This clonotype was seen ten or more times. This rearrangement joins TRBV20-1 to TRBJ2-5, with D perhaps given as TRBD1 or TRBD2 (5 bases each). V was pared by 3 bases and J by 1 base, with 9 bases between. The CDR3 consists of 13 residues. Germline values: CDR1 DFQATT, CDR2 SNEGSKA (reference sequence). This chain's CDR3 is CSASGGSQETQYF. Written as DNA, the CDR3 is TGCAGTGCTAGTGGGGGATCCCAAGAGACCCAGTACTTC.

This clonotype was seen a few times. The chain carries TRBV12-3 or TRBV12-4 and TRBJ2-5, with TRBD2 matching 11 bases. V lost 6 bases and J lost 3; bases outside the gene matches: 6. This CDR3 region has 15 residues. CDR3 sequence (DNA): TGTGCCAGCAGCCGCCTAGCGGGGGGTAAAGAGACCCAGTACTTC. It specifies CASSRLAGGKETQYF.

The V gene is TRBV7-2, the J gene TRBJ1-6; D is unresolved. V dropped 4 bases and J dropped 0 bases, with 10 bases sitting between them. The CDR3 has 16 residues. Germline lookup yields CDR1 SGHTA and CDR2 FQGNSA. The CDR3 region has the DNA TGTGCCAGCAGCTCCTCGTGGAGCTCCTATAATTCACCCCTCCACTTT. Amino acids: CASSSSWSSYNSPLHF.

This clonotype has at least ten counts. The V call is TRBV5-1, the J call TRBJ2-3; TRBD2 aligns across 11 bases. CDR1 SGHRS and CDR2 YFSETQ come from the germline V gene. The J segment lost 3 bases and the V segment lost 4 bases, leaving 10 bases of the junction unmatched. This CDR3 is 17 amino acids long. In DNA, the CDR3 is TGCGCCAGCAGCCCCAAGGTAGCGGGAGGGAGAACAGATACGCAGTATTTT. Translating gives CASSPKVAGGRTDTQYF.

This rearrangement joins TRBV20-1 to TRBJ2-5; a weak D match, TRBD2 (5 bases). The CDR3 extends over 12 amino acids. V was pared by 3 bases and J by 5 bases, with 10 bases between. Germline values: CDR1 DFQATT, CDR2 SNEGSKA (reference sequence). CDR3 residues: CSASSERETQYF. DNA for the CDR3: TGCAGTGCTAGTTCCGAGCGGGAGACCCAGTACTTC.

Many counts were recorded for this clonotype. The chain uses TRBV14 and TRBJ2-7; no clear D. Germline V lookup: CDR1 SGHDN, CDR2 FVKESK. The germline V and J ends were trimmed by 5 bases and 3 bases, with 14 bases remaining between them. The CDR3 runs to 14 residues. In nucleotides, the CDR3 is TGTGCCAGCAGCACCTGGGGTTCAGACTACGAGCAGTACTTC. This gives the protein CASSTWGSDYEQYF.

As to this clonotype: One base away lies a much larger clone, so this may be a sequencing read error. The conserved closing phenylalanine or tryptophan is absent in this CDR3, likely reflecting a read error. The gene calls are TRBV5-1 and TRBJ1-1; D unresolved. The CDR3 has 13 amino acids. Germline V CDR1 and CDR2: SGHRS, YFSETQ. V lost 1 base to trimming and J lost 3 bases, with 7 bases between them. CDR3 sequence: CASSLIGDTEAFC. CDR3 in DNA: TGCGCCAGCAGCTTGATCGGGGACACTGAAGCTTTCTGT.

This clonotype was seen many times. The CDR3 loop reads CASSSGQNQPQHF. The DNA for the CDR3 is TGTGCCAGCAGTTCTGGACAGAATCAGCCCCAGCATTTT. The V and J genes are TRBV28 and TRBJ1-5; a weak D match, TRBD1 (6 bases). CDR3 length equals 13 residues. From germline, CDR1 is MDHEN and CDR2 SYDVKM. V was clipped by 4 bases and J by 4 bases, with 8 bases between them.

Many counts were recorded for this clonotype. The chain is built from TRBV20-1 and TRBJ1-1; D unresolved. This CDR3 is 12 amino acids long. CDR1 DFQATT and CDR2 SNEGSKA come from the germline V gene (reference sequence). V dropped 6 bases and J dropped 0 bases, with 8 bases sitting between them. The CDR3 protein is CSAKTLNTEAFF. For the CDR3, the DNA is TGCAGTGCAAAGACACTGAACACTGAAGCTTTCTTT.

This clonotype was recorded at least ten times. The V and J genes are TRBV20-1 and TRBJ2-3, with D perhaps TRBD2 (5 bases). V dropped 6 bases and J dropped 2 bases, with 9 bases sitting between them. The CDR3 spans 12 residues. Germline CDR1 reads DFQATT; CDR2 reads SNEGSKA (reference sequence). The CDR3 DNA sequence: TGCAGTGCAGAGGGATACACAGATACGCAGTATTTT. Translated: CSAEGYTDTQYF.

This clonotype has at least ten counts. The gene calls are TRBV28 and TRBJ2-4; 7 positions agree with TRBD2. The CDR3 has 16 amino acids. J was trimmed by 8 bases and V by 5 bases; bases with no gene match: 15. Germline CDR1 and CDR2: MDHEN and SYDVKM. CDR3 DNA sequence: TGTGCCAGCAGTCCCTACCCGGCTAGCGGAGAGGACATTCAGTACTTC. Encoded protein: CASSPYPASGEDIQYF.